This T cell receptor (beta chain) was sequenced in a study of blood T cell repertoires in COVID-19. Study-level background: Researchers got acute and convalescent COVID-19 samples from the United States, Italy and Spain.

Profiled with immunoSEQ multiplex PCR; TCRdb holds only in-frame clones, not every one. This repertoire shows more than 20,000 clones, about 82% found once; its top ten account for around 30%. The ends were cut back, 6 bases at V and 0 bases at J, with 12 bases in the middle. CDR3 length: 14 residues. CDR1 LNHDA and CDR2 SQIVND come from the germline V gene (reference sequence). This rearrangement joins TRBV19 to TRBJ2-7; TRBD2 is a possible D gene (5 bases). The sample consisted of peripheral blood. This sequence was found in a human donor with active COVID-19. The donor label of this sample is uncertain. As DNA, the CDR3 is TGTGCCAGTAGGTTGAGGAGCGGCTCCTACGAGCAGTACTTC. Protein product: CASRLRSGSYEQYF.